Only a few counts were recorded for the clone carrying this TCR beta chain. This specimen comes from a study of T cells after yellow fever vaccination. Researchers made TCR cDNA using 5'RACE template switching, and this step added a universal primer site and UMIs. TCRdb re-derived calls from the 5' RACE reads in MiXCR, one entry per CDR3 protein. The sample contains just over 300,000 distinct CDR3 sequences, 3.6% of which appear only once. The sequence was obtained from a man aged 18 to 35 who received the YFV17D yellow fever vaccine. Sample: PBMCs, taken on the day of the yellow fever booster vaccination.

This chain's CDR3 is CASRPSGGPSYEQYF. DNA for the CDR3: TGTGCCAGCAGGCCTAGCGGGGGGCCTTCCTACGAGCAGTACTTC. The V and J genes are TRBV7-2 and TRBJ2-7; 11 positions match TRBD2. Trimming cost V 6 bases and J 1 base; bases outside gene matches: 5. The CDR3 is made up of 15 amino acids. The germline V gene encodes CDR1 SGHTA and CDR2 FQGNSA.